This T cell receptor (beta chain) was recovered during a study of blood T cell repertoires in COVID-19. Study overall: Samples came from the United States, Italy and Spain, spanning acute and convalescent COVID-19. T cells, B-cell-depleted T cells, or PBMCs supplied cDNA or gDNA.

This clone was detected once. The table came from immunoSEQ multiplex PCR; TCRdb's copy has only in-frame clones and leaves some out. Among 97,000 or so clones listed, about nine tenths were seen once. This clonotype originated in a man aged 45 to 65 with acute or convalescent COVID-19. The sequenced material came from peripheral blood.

As DNA, the CDR3 is TGCGCCAGCAGCCAAGGCCCGGGGAACCTCGGCTCTGGAAACACCATATATTTT. This gives the protein CASSQGPGNLGSGNTIYF. The chain recombines TRBV4-3 with TRBJ1-3; D call uncertain. Trimming took 1 base from V and 0 from J, leaving 16 bases between them. The germline gives CDR1 LGHNA, CDR2 YSLEER. This CDR3 contains 18 residues.